Below, 29 T cell receptor beta chains from the same sample are listed, as sequenced in a study of cytomegalovirus exposure and HLA in healthy donors. Primers included in the PCR were 60 Vbeta and 13 Jbeta primers. Clones were sequenced by immunoSEQ multiplex PCR, and TCRdb holds only the in-frame ones, with some missing. The sample shows 150,000 to 200,000 clones, over 80% of them seen only once. Sequenced material: PBMCs. Source of these receptors: a human donor in good health.

This chain connects TRBV7-2 to TRBJ1-2; TRBD1 is a possible D gene (5 bases). V lost 7 bases, J lost 2 bases, and 14 bases lay in between. The CDR3 runs 14 residues. Germline V gene lookup returns CDR1 SGHTA and CDR2 FQGNSA. The CDR3 sequence is CASTRGGANYGYTF. DNA of the CDR3: TGTGCCAGCACGCGGGGAGGGGCCAACTATGGCTACACCTTC.

The chain uses TRBV19 and TRBJ1-2, with D possibly TRBD1 on 5 matching bases. The V gene lost 6 bases and the J gene lost 4 bases, with 18 bases spanning the gap. Germline V gene lookup returns CDR1 LNHDA and CDR2 SQIVND (reference sequence). The CDR3 runs 15 residues. The CDR3 DNA sequence: TGTGCCAGTAGAGATTTATTCGGGGGAGGCTATGGCTACACCTTC. This translates into CASRDLFGGGYGYTF.

This sequence joins TRBV7-2 and TRBJ2-2; unclear D gene. Germline V CDR1 and CDR2: SGHTA, FQGNSA. Trimming left V 3 bases short and J 4 bases short, with 9 bases between. This CDR3 spans 14 amino acids. CDR3 in DNA: TGTGCCAGCAGCTTTTACAGCTCCACCGGGGAGCTGTTTTTT. Its translation is CASSFYSSTGELFF.

The gene calls are TRBV7-2 and TRBJ2-7; D might be TRBD2 (6 bases). V was shortened by 5 bases and J by 0 bases, with 14 bases between the two germline ends. The CDR3 is made up of 15 amino acids. Per germline, CDR1 SGHTA and CDR2 FQGNSA. The CDR3 DNA reads TGTGCCAGCAGCCCCGGGACTTTGAGCTCCTACGAGCAGTACTTC. Residues: CASSPGTLSSYEQYF.

The rearrangement joins TRBV5-4 to TRBJ1-2; D might be TRBD1 (5 bases). The CDR3 loop spans 15 amino acids. V was cut by 4 bases and J by 6 bases, with 19 bases left in between. Germline V gives CDR1 SGHNT, CDR2 YYREEE (reference sequence). In DNA, the CDR3 is TGTGCCAGCAGCCCGGACACTTCGGAGGGGAATGGCTACACCTTC. Translating gives CASSPDTSEGNGYTF.

The chain combines TRBV15 with TRBJ2-7; D is perhaps TRBD2 (6 bases). The CDR3 contains 13 residues. The germline V gene has CDR1 LNHNV and CDR2 YYDKDF (reference sequence). V was pared by 4 bases and J by 3 bases, with 10 bases between. Written as DNA, the CDR3 is TGTGCCACCAGCACGGGCGGGGTCTACGAGCAGTACTTC. This encodes CATSTGGVYEQYF.

As concerns this clone: One end of the junction varies from germline; a read error may be responsible. CDR3 sequence: CASSLRLAGTGTQYF. The CDR3 nucleotides read TGTGCCAGCAGCCTCAGACTAGCGGGGACAGGTACGCAGTATTTT. The gene calls are TRBV5-4 and TRBJ2-3; 11 nucleotides agree with TRBD2. Germline loops: CDR1 SGHNT, CDR2 YYREEE (reference sequence). The CDR3 length is 15 residues.

V is TRBV9 and J is TRBJ2-3; 8 bases are shared with TRBD1. Germline CDR1 SGDLS, CDR2 YYNGEE. Trimming at V came to 3 bases and at J to 4 bases, leaving 10 bases not matched to a gene. The CDR3 is made up of 16 amino acids. CDR3 region: CASSGIRTGSADTQYF. The CDR3 nucleotides read TGTGCCAGCAGCGGAATTCGGACAGGGTCGGCAGATACGCAGTATTTT.

In DNA, the CDR3 is TGCGCCAGCAGCTCAGGGGTCACCAATGAAAAACTGTTTTTT. It is translated as CASSSGVTNEKLFF. The V and J genes are TRBV5-1 and TRBJ1-4; perhaps TRBD1 as D (6 bases). The CDR3 loop spans 14 amino acids. V lost 3 bases and J 5 bases, leaving 11 bases between the germline ends. Looked up from germline, CDR1 is SGHRS and CDR2 is YFSETQ.

The rearrangement uses TRBV27 and TRBJ2-3; 7 bases agree with TRBD1. The ends lost 8 bases at V and 2 bases at J; junction bases unmatched: 4. The germline gives CDR1 MNHEY, CDR2 SMNVEV (reference sequence). The CDR3 is 13 residues long. The CDR3 spells CASWDRYTDTQYF. The CDR3, as DNA: TGTGCCAGCTGGGACAGATACACAGATACGCAGTATTTT.

This clone appeared once. V and J are TRBV27 and TRBJ1-5, with 8 positions matching TRBD1. Per the germline V gene, CDR1 is MNHEY and CDR2 is SMNVEV (reference sequence). Unmatched junction bases numbered 9, after V lost 1 base and J lost 1 base. The CDR3 is 18 amino acids. The CDR3 protein is CASSLYGGQGRSNQPQHF. The CDR3 bases are TGTGCCAGCAGTTTATACGGAGGACAGGGAAGAAGCAATCAGCCCCAGCATTTT.

The chain links TRBV29-1 to TRBJ2-5; TRBD1 matches at 9 bases. The germline gives CDR1 SQVTM, CDR2 ANQGSEA. V shed 7 bases and J 5 bases; nucleotides not matched to a gene: 14. This CDR3 contains 15 residues. CDR3 nucleotides: TGCAGCGCCCAGGCCGGGACAGGGACGATGGAGACCCAGTACTTC. Amino acid sequence: CSAQAGTGTMETQYF. The variable domain in full, with the rest retrieved from reference TRBV29-1 and TRBJ2-5, is SAVISQKPSRDICQRGTSLTIQCQVDSQVTMMFWYRQQPGQSLTLIATANQGSEATYESGFVIDKFPISRPNLTFSTLTVSNMSPEDSSIYLCSAQAGTGTMETQYFGPGTRLLVL.

This rearrangement joins TRBV19 to TRBJ2-7, with TRBD1 identical over 9 bases. V trimming: 3 bases; J trimming: 6 bases; junction bases outside the gene matches: 6. Germline CDR1 reads LNHDA; CDR2 reads SQIVND (reference sequence). CDR3 length: 14 residues. In DNA form, the CDR3 reads TGTGCCAGTAGTATCGATTCGACAGGGGGCGAGCAGTACTTC. Amino acid sequence: CASSIDSTGGEQYF.

CDR3: CASSAGRGGYEQYF. The CDR3 nucleotides read TGTGCCAGCAGCGCGGGGAGGGGGGGTTACGAGCAGTACTTC. This rearrangement joins TRBV7-2 to TRBJ2-7, with TRBD2 as a possible D gene (7 bases). V lost 5 bases, J lost 4 bases, and 15 bases lay in between. Germline CDR1 and CDR2: SGHTA and FQGNSA. The CDR3 is 14 amino acids.

V gene TRBV12-5 combines with J gene TRBJ2-7; TRBD2 is a possible D gene (5 bases). The CDR3 length is 13 residues. Trimming stripped 7 bases from V and 5 bases from J, with 15 bases between. Germline CDR1 and CDR2: LGHNT and FRNRAP. DNA of the CDR3: TGTGCTAGTGTCCCGGGATCGTCGAACGAGCAGTACTTC. The encoded protein is CASVPGSSNEQYF.

The chain couples TRBV21-1 to TRBJ2-1; the listed D gene, TRBD2, was not tested against the DNA. TRBV21-1 is tagged as a pseudogene. The CDR3 runs to 16 residues. DNA for the CDR3: TGTGCCAGCAGCTCGGCGGGCGGAAAATCCTACAATGAGCAGTTCTTC. It codes for CASSSAGGKSYNEQFF.

This rearrangement joins TRBV5-1 to TRBJ2-7; 14 nucleotides agree with TRBD2. The CDR3 is 16 amino acids. Germline lookup yields CDR1 SGHRS and CDR2 YFSETQ. V shed 4 bases, J shed 0 bases, and the junction held 3 bases outside the gene matches. CDR3 bases: TGCGCCAGCAGCAAGGGACTAGCGGGGGACTCCTACGAGCAGTACTTC. Translated: CASSKGLAGDSYEQYF.

This clone was seen just once. The rearrangement uses TRBV7-9 and TRBJ1-1; TRBD1 is a possible D gene (6 bases). CDR3 size: 12 residues. CDR1 is SEHNR and CDR2 is FQNEAQ in the germline V gene (reference sequence). Trimming cost V 5 bases and J 7 bases, with 11 bases left between them. The CDR3 DNA sequence: TGTGCCAGCAGCCCACAGGGATTTGAAGCTTTCTTT. As protein: CASSPQGFEAFF. The full variable domain, in which reference TRBV7-9 and TRBJ1-1 provide the parts outside the CDR3, is DTGVSQNPRHKITKRGQNVTFRCDPISEHNRLYWYRQTLGQGPEFLTYFQNEAQLEKSRLLSDRFSAERPKGSFSTLEIQRTEQGDSAMYLCASSPQGFEAFFGQGTRLTVV.

J is TRBJ1-5 and V is TRBV27, with a tentative D call TRBD1 (6 bases). The V and J ends lost 6 bases and 3 bases respectively, with 9 bases between them. The germline V gene has CDR1 MNHEY and CDR2 SMNVEV (reference sequence). This CDR3 comprises 13 residues. The CDR3: CASRTGSNQPQHF. The CDR3 DNA is TGTGCCAGCAGGACAGGATCCAATCAGCCCCAGCATTTT.

CDR3 region: CASSVRGDATDTQYF. CDR3 DNA: TGTGCCAGCAGTGTTCGGGGGGACGCCACAGATACGCAGTATTTT. This chain joins TRBV2 and TRBJ2-3; 7 nucleotides line up with TRBD2. Germline V gene data show CDR1 as SNHLY and CDR2 as FYNNEI. Losses at the gene ends were 4 bases for V and 2 bases for J; bases not matched to a gene: 6. CDR3 length: 15 amino acids. The complete variable domain, with remaining parts taken from reference TRBV2 and TRBJ2-3, reads EPEVTQTPSHQVTQMGQEVILRCVPISNHLYFYWYRQILGQKVEFLVSFYNNEISEKSEIFDDQFSVERPDGSNFTLKIRSTKLEDSAMYFCASSVRGDATDTQYFGPGTRLTVL.

The V call is TRBV5-6, the J call TRBJ2-3; the D gene is possibly TRBD1 (6 bases). Germline loops: CDR1 SGHDT, CDR2 YYEEEE. Trimming pared 4 bases from V and 2 bases from J, leaving 17 bases between. The CDR3 loop spans 16 amino acids. The CDR3 region is CASSRNFRGYTDTQYF. CDR3 DNA: TGTGCCAGCAGCCGGAATTTCAGGGGCTACACAGATACGCAGTATTTT.

The gene calls are TRBV10-2 and TRBJ1-5, with 8 bases fitting TRBD1. Germline CDR1 WSHSY, CDR2 SAAADI. The trim removed 6 bases at V and 5 bases at J, leaving 6 bases unmatched. The CDR3 extends over 14 amino acids. Here the CDR3 DNA reads TGCGCCAGCAGAGGACAGGGCTTAGATCAGCCCCAGCATTTT. It codes for CASRGQGLDQPQHF.

This chain joins TRBV7-8 and TRBJ2-7; no clear D gene. V was cut by 2 bases and J by 3 bases, with 8 bases left in between. This CDR3 is built from 13 residues. Germline V gene lookup returns CDR1 SGHVS and CDR2 FQNEAQ. The CDR3 loop reads CASSLFQDYEQYF. The CDR3 nucleotides are TGTGCCAGCAGCTTATTTCAGGACTACGAGCAGTACTTC.

Only a few counts were recorded for this clone. The genes are TRBV12-5 and TRBJ2-3; possible D gene TRBD2, 7 bases. The CDR3 totals 17 residues. The germline V gene has CDR1 LGHNT and CDR2 FRNRAP. Trimming took 4 bases from V and 2 from J, leaving 19 bases between them. The CDR3 DNA is TGTGCTAGTGGTTCCCGGTTATGGGGGGGCCACACAGATACGCAGTATTTT. Translated: CASGSRLWGGHTDTQYF.

The rearrangement uses TRBV5-6 and TRBJ2-7; D not resolved. The CDR3 is 11 residues long. Germline CDR1 and CDR2: SGHDT and YYEEEE. The V gene lost 0 bases and the J gene lost 6 bases, with 4 bases spanning the gap. CDR3 in amino acids: CASSLAREQYF. The CDR3 bases are TGTGCCAGCAGCTTGGCTCGCGAGCAGTACTTC. The full variable domain, with the rest looked up from reference TRBV5-6 and TRBJ2-7, is DAGVTQSPTHLIKTRGQQVTLRCSPKSGHDTVSWYQQALGQGPQFIFQYYEEEERQRGNFPDRFSGHQFPNYSSELNVNALLLGDSALYLCASSLAREQYFGPGTRLTVT.

V gene TRBV7-2 combines with J gene TRBJ1-6; D gene uncertain. V was trimmed by 0 bases and J by 7 bases, leaving 4 bases between them. The CDR3 is made up of 13 amino acids. The germline V gene encodes CDR1 SGHTA and CDR2 FQGNSA. The CDR3 sequence is CASSLAQNSPLHF. The CDR3, as DNA: TGTGCCAGCAGCTTAGCGCAGAATTCACCCCTCCACTTT.

The CDR3: CASSETELDNYGYTF. For the CDR3, the DNA is TGTGCCAGTAGTGAGACAGAGCTGGATAACTATGGCTACACCTTC. V usage is TRBV19 and J usage is TRBJ1-2, with D possibly matching TRBD1 (5 bases). This CDR3 region has 15 residues. Germline V gene sequence: CDR1 LNHDA, CDR2 SQIVND (reference sequence). Between the trimmed V and J ends, which lost 5 bases and 1 base, there was a span of 14 bases.

CDR3 region: CASRRHEGTEAFF. CDR3 DNA: TGCGCCAGCCGACGGCACGAGGGCACTGAAGCTTTCTTT. The chain employs TRBV5-1 and TRBJ1-1; D gene unclear. Germline CDR1 reads SGHRS; CDR2 reads YFSETQ. Trimming cost V 7 bases and J 4 bases, with 14 bases left between them. The CDR3 is 13 amino acids.

CDR3 sequence reads: CASSLLQGNYGYTF. The CDR3, as DNA: TGTGCCAGCAGTCTATTACAGGGTAACTATGGCTACACCTTC. J is TRBJ1-2 and V is TRBV6-5; possible D gene TRBD1, 6 bases. Germline V gene data show CDR1 as MNHEY and CDR2 as SVGAGI. This CDR3 has 14 residues. Trimming cost V 5 bases and J 1 base, with 11 bases left between them.